These T cell receptor beta chains were read from a single sample in a study of beta chain features in type 1 diabetes. TCRdb keeps only in-frame clones here, not all; method: immunoSEQ multiplex PCR. The sample contains 200,000 to 250,000 clones, around 9.6% of which appear only once. The sequencing sample was made of naive CD4+ T cells from blood. Every receptor here comes from a young woman in good health. CDR3s include the opening cysteine and the closing phenylalanine or tryptophan. A D gene is named only where the DNA matches it firmly. The size of a clone is reported for some rows only, either as once, few or many, or as a class for expanded clones.

>few|TRBJ1-2|TRBV5-4|TRBD1
TGTGCCAGCAGCTTGTTTGGGACAGGCATTAACTATGGCTACACCTTC
CASSLFGTGINYGYTF
>-|TRBJ1-6|TRBV5-1|-
TGCGCCAGCAGGACAGAGCTTAATTCACCCCTCCACTTT
CASRTELNSPLHF
>-|TRBJ1-1|TRBV30|-
TGTGCCTGGAGCCCTCGGAGGGGGGGAGCTTTCTTT
CAWSPRRGGAFF
>few|TRBJ2-5|TRBV12-5|TRBD2
TGTGCTAGTGGTTTGGTAACTAGCGGGGGGGCGAAGACCCAGTACTTC
CASGLVTSGGAKTQYF
>-|TRBJ1-1|TRBV6-5|-
TGTGCCAGCAGTTACTCACGAATTTTGAGCACTGAAGCTTTCTTT
CASSYSRILSTEAFF
>-|TRBJ1-2|TRBV2|-
TGTGCCAGCAGGGTGCGGGACGGAAACTATGGCTACACCTTC
CASRVRDGNYGYTF
>few|TRBJ1-5|TRBV10-3|TRBD1
TGTGCCATCAGTGACCTAGGACAGGGCAGCAATCAGCCCCAGCATTTT
CAISDLGQGSNQPQHF
>few|TRBJ2-1|TRBV5-1|-
TGCGCCAGCAGCTTGGTCAACAGGGTCGGGGCTGAGCAGTTCTTC
CASSLVNRVGAEQFF
>few|TRBJ1-5|TRBV6-5|-
TGTGCCAGCAGTTACGCCTCGAGGTCGGAACAGCCCCAGCATTTT
CASSYASRSEQPQHF
>few|TRBJ2-7|TRBV30|-
TGTGCCTGGAGTGTAATGGTGGCAGGGCCCTACGAGCAGTACTTC
CAWSVMVAGPYEQYF
>few|TRBJ2-2|TRBV12-5|-
TGTGCTAGTGGTCCTAACAGGGGGGGAACCGGGGAGCTGTTTTTT
CASGPNRGGTGELFF
>-|TRBJ2-5|TRBV30|-
TGTGCCTGGAGTGTACTCGTGGGCTTCAAAGAGACCCAGTACTTC
CAWSVLVGFKETQYF
>-|TRBJ1-2|TRBV4-2|-
TGTGCCAGCAGCCAAGATGGTCGGGGGGCCTTACGTGGCTACACCTTC
CASSQDGRGALRGYTF
>few|TRBJ1-5|TRBV6-5|-
TGTGCCAGCAGACAGGACACTAATCAGCCCCAGCATTTT
CASRQDTNQPQHF
>few|TRBJ2-1|TRBV6-5|TRBD1
TGTGCCAGCTCATCCCGGGACAGGGCGAGCAATGAGCAGTTCTTC
CASSSRDRASNEQFF
>few|TRBJ2-1|TRBV5-1|TRBD2
TGCGCCAGCAGCTCCCTTGGGGGGGATTCTTCCTACAATGAGCAGTTCTTC
CASSSLGGDSSYNEQFF
>few|TRBJ1-4|TRBV30|-
TGTGCCTGGAGTGTATCGGCGGGGGGGCCCGTGAAACTGTTTTTT
CAWSVSAGGPVKLFF
>-|TRBJ2-5|TRBV5-1|-
TGCGCCAGCAGCTTGGTTAGCGGACCCTACCAAGAGACCCAGTACTTC
CASSLVSGPYQETQYF
>-|TRBJ2-5|TRBV5-4|-
TGTGCCAGCAGCTCGGGTGGGGCGGAGACCCAGTACTTC
CASSSGGAETQYF
>few|TRBJ1-2|TRBV5-1|-
TGCGCCAGCAGCCTCCTACCCCAGGGAGGGGAGTATGGCTACACCTTC
CASSLLPQGGEYGYTF
>-|TRBJ1-1|TRBV29-1|TRBD1
TGCAGCGTTGCGGGACAGGCCATACCCGAAGCTTTCTTT
CSVAGQAIPEAFF
>-|TRBJ2-3|TRBV6-5|TRBD2
TGTGCCAGCAGTACGGGACTAGCGGGAACAGATACGCAGTATTTT
CASSTGLAGTDTQYF
>-|TRBJ2-7|TRBV19|TRBD2
TGTGCCAGTAGTAGCGTGGGAGTAGCGGGTGAGCAGTACTTC
CASSSVGVAGEQYF
>-|TRBJ1-1|TRBV11-2|-
TGTGCCAGCAGCTTAGCCCAGAGGGCGGAAGCTTTCTTT
CASSLAQRAEAFF
>-|TRBJ1-5|TRBV9|TRBD1
TGTGCCAGCGACCGACAGGGGCAGGGTCAGCCCCAGCATTTT
CASDRQGQGQPQHF
>-|TRBJ2-6|TRBV14|-
TGTGCCAGCAGCCGTCGGGGAACCAACTCTGGGGCCAACGTCCTGACTTTC
CASSRRGTNSGANVLTF
>-|TRBJ1-2|TRBV5-4|-
TGTGCCAGCAGCTTGGAACAGGGTATACGTGGCTACACCTTC
CASSLEQGIRGYTF
>few|TRBJ2-2|TRBV5-1|-
TGCGCCAGCAGCCCTTCCGACAGCACCGGGGAGCTGTTTTTT
CASSPSDSTGELFF
>-|TRBJ1-1|TRBV5-1|TRBD1
TGCGCCAGCAGCGGTGAGCGACAGGGGGTCCCGGGGAACACTGAAGCTTTCTTT
CASSGERQGVPGNTEAFF
>-|TRBJ2-5|TRBV4-2|-
TGTGCCAGCACTGCCTCGGGACTCTCACAAGAGACCCAGTACTTC
CASTASGLSQETQYF
>few|TRBJ2-7|TRBV28|TRBD2
TGTGCCAGCAGTTCCCCGGCTAGCGGCGGGTACGAGCAGTACTTC
CASSSPASGGYEQYF
>-|TRBJ2-7|TRBV5-6|-
TGTGCCAGCAGCTTGGACAGGGACTACGAGCAGTACTTC
CASSLDRDYEQYF
>few|TRBJ2-2|TRBV6-1|-
TGTGCCAGCAGTGAAGCGTATAGGAGATACACCGGGGAGCTGTTTTTT
CASSEAYRRYTGELFF
>-|TRBJ2-5|TRBV6-1|-
TGTGCCAGCAGTGATCGGTTCGGGGAGACCCAGTACTTC
CASSDRFGETQYF
>few|TRBJ2-3|TRBV30|-
TGTGCCTGGACCCCCATAGCAGATACGCAGTATTTT
CAWTPIADTQYF
>-|TRBJ1-2|TRBV4-1|TRBD1
TGCGCCAGCAGCCAAGATGGGAGGACAGGGGGTTATGGCTACACCTTC
CASSQDGRTGGYGYTF
>many|TRBJ2-1|TRBV7-9|TRBD2
TGTGCCAGCAGCCCTGGACTAGCGGGAGGCGATGAGCAGTTCTTC
CASSPGLAGGDEQFF
>-|TRBJ2-5|TRBV11-2|-
TGTGCCAGCAGCGCAGATCATTCCTACCCCGGCAGGGCCCAGTACTTC
CASSADHSYPGRAQYF
>few|TRBJ2-3|TRBV25-1|TRBD2
TGTGCCAGCAGTCAAACTAGCGGGCGCACAGATACGCAGTATTTT
CASSQTSGRTDTQYF
>-|TRBJ2-7|TRBV7-8|TRBD1
TGTGCCAGCAGCTTAGCAGGGACAGGGCCCTACGAGCAGTACTTC
CASSLAGTGPYEQYF
>few|TRBJ1-1|TRBV5-4|-
TGTGCCAGCAGCCCGATACAGAAAAACACTGAAGCTTTCTTT
CASSPIQKNTEAFF
>-|TRBJ2-3|TRBV11-2|TRBD2
TGTGCCAGCAGCCGTAGCGGGGGACCGAAAGATACGCAGTATTTT
CASSRSGGPKDTQYF
>-|TRBJ2-7|TRBV6-6|TRBD1
TGTGCCAGCCTAAACAGGGGTGGCTACGAGCAGTACTTC
CASLNRGGYEQYF
>-|TRBJ1-1|TRBV28|TRBD1
TGTGCCAGCAGCCCACAGGGGGCATACGCTGAAGCTTTCTTT
CASSPQGAYAEAFF
>-|TRBJ2-1|TRBV27|TRBD2
TGTGCCAGCAGTTTACGCCTACTAGCGGGAGTGAACAATGAGCAGTTCTTC
CASSLRLLAGVNNEQFF
>few|TRBJ2-2|TRBV7-9|TRBD2
TGTGCCAGCAGCGAACCACCGAGGACTAGGGGCGGGGAGCTGTTTTTT
CASSEPPRTRGGELFF
>few|TRBJ1-4|TRBV2|-
TGTGCCAGCAGCCCCCCTTTGCGGCAGCGTGAAAAACTGTTTTTT
CASSPPLRQREKLFF
>-|TRBJ2-7|TRBV7-2|-
TGTGCCAGCAGCTTCGCAGGGTTTCCCTACGAGCAGTACTTC
CASSFAGFPYEQYF
>few|TRBJ2-3|TRBV9|TRBD2
TGTGCCAGCAGCGTAGATCCTAGCGGGGGGATCACAGATACGCAGTATTTT
CASSVDPSGGITDTQYF
>-|TRBJ2-7|TRBV7-9|-
TGTGCCAGCACCCAACAGGGCATCTACGAGCAGTACTTC
CASTQQGIYEQYF
>few|TRBJ1-6|TRBV5-1|-
TGCGCCAGCAGGCCCGGGACTGCGCTCGATAATTCACCCCTCCACTTT
CASRPGTALDNSPLHF
>few|TRBJ2-7|TRBV5-4|TRBD2
TGTGCCAGCAGCGCCGGACTAGCGGGCAGCTCCTACGAGCAGTACTTC
CASSAGLAGSSYEQYF
>few|TRBJ1-3|TRBV2|TRBD1
TGTGCCAGCAGTCCCGGGACAGACTCTGGAAACACCATATATTTT
CASSPGTDSGNTIYF